This entry lists 29 T cell receptor beta chains sequenced from one sample in a study of memory CD8 T cells in hepatitis C reinfection. Assay used: immunoSEQ multiplex PCR; TCRdb lists only in-frame clones, some missing. The table shows approximately 49,000 clones, with approximately 92% occurring only once. Sample time point: late/post reinfection, 12 to 24 weeks after detection. Sorted cells were sequenced directly ex vivo without any in vitro expansion. The specimen was naive CD8+ T cells sorted from blood. Source of these receptors: a man in his late teens or twenties with hepatitis C virus infection.

The chain is built from TRBV27 and TRBJ2-7, with a possible D match to TRBD2 (6 bases). This CDR3 has 15 amino acids. Trimming stripped 0 bases from V and 0 bases from J, with 9 bases between. Looked up from germline, CDR1 is MNHEY and CDR2 is SMNVEV (reference sequence). CDR3 protein: CASSLSGGASYEQYF. The CDR3 region has the DNA TGTGCCAGCAGTTTATCGGGCGGGGCCTCCTACGAGCAGTACTTC.

The chain joins TRBV28 to TRBJ1-2; 12 bases are a match to TRBD1. Germline V gene lookup returns CDR1 MDHEN and CDR2 SYDVKM. The CDR3 is 18 residues long. J was trimmed by 6 bases and V by 4 bases; bases with no gene match: 15. CDR3 nucleotide sequence: TGTGCCAGCAGTTCCCCAAGGGACAGGGGGCGCGTTGTCCATGGCTACACCTTC. Protein sequence: CASSSPRDRGRVVHGYTF.

V is TRBV4-1 and J is TRBJ1-6; 10 nucleotides match TRBD1. Looked up from germline, CDR1 is MGHRA and CDR2 is YSYEKL. V was pared by 3 bases and J by 8 bases, with 4 bases of the junction left unmatched. The CDR3 totals 15 residues. CDR3 residues: CASSQRGTGDSPLHF. DNA of the CDR3: TGCGCCAGCAGCCAGAGAGGGACAGGGGATTCACCCCTCCACTTT.

This chain connects TRBV4-1 to TRBJ2-2; a possible D gene is TRBD1 (5 bases). Germline V gene lookup returns CDR1 MGHRA and CDR2 YSYEKL. The ends were cut back, 1 base at V and 3 bases at J, with 6 bases in the middle. The CDR3 length is 14 residues. The CDR3, as DNA: TGCGCCAGCAGCCAAGCCAGGGACACCGGGGAGCTGTTTTTT. Translation gives CASSQARDTGELFF.

V is TRBV5-4 and J is TRBJ2-6; 7 positions match TRBD1. The CDR3 totals 18 residues. Germline V gene data show CDR1 as SGHNT and CDR2 as YYREEE (reference sequence). V lost 4 bases to trimming and J lost 0 bases; unmatched junction nucleotides: 10. CDR3 sequence: CASSLRQGPVSGANVLTF. The CDR3 DNA reads as TGTGCCAGCAGCCTAAGACAGGGACCCGTCTCTGGGGCCAACGTCCTGACTTTC.

The chain employs TRBV9 and TRBJ2-2, with 9 bases matching TRBD1. CDR3 length equals 16 residues. Germline V gene data show CDR1 as SGDLS and CDR2 as YYNGEE. With 4 bases clipped from V and 1 base from J, the junction kept 5 bases outside the gene matches. The CDR3 loop is CASSTGTGWNTGELFF. CDR3 sequence (DNA): TGTGCCAGCAGCACCGGGACAGGGTGGAACACCGGGGAGCTGTTTTTT.

V gene TRBV5-1 combines with J gene TRBJ2-7; 7 bases map to TRBD1. This CDR3 is 16 amino acids long. The germline gives CDR1 SGHRS, CDR2 YFSETQ. Trimming removed 4 bases from V and 3 bases from J; junction bases left unmatched: 13. CDR3 nucleotides: TGCGCCAGCAGCGGATTACAGGGGCCCCCTGACTACGAGCAGTACTTC. It encodes CASSGLQGPPDYEQYF.

The rearrangement links TRBV6-6 to TRBJ2-7; D is ambiguous. Germline lookup yields CDR1 MNHNY and CDR2 SVGAGI (reference sequence). With 0 bases removed from V and 2 bases from J, the gap between germline ends came to 8 bases. This CDR3 has 14 residues. The chain's CDR3 is CASSYSTATYEQYV. The DNA of the CDR3 is TGTGCCAGCAGTTACTCCACAGCAACCTACGAGCAGTACGTC.

This sequence joins TRBV28 and TRBJ1-6; D uncertain. The V end lost 7 bases, the J end lost 7 bases, and 11 bases lay between the germline ends. The CDR3 has 13 residues. Looked up from germline, CDR1 is MDHEN and CDR2 is SYDVKM. Here the CDR3 reads CASTDVQNSPLHF. The CDR3, as DNA: TGTGCCAGCACTGATGTACAGAATTCACCCCTCCACTTT.

The chain links TRBV5-6 to TRBJ2-7; D perhaps matches TRBD1 (5 bases). The length of the CDR3 is 14 residues. Germline assignment: CDR1 SGHDT and CDR2 YYEEEE. V was shortened by 2 bases and J by 2 bases, with 11 bases between the two germline ends. CDR3 coding DNA: TGTGCCAGCAGCTTACAGGCTTTTCCCTACGAGCAGTACGTC. Encoded protein: CASSLQAFPYEQYV.

The V gene is TRBV7-9, the J gene TRBJ1-4, with a weak D call TRBD1 (5 bases). The V gene's germline CDR1 is SEHNR and CDR2 FQNEAQ (reference sequence). The CDR3 sequence is 15 residues long. The V gene lost 1 base and the J gene lost 5 bases, with 11 bases spanning the gap. DNA of the CDR3: TGTGCCAGCAGCTTAGTGGGGCAGGCCAATGAAAAACTGTTTTTT. Its protein product is CASSLVGQANEKLFF.

This chain connects TRBV29-1 to TRBJ2-1; 13 bases line up with TRBD2. The CDR3 has 14 residues. Trimming at V came to 6 bases and at J to 4 bases, leaving 3 bases not matched to a gene. CDR1 SQVTM and CDR2 ANQGSEA come from the germline V gene. CDR3 sequence: CSVEGLAGYNEQFF. Here the CDR3 DNA reads TGCAGCGTCGAGGGACTAGCGGGATACAATGAGCAGTTCTTC.

The chain couples TRBV7-6 to TRBJ2-5; 9 positions match TRBD1. The CDR3 contains 15 residues. Germline V CDR1 and CDR2: SGHVS, FNYEAQ. V trimming: 1 base; J trimming: 4 bases; junction bases outside the gene matches: 4. CDR3 nucleotide sequence: TGTGCCAGCAGCTTAGAGGGGACAGGGTCAGAGACCCAGTACTTC. Translating it yields CASSLEGTGSETQYF.

This chain joins TRBV11-2 and TRBJ2-3, with 11 bases aligning to TRBD2. Germline-derived CDR1 and CDR2 are SGHAT and FQNNGV. CDR3 size: 15 residues. V trimming: 4 bases; J trimming: 4 bases; junction bases outside the gene matches: 4. The DNA of the CDR3 is TGTGCCAGCAGCTACGGGACTAGCGGAGCAGATACGCAGTATTTT. As protein: CASSYGTSGADTQYF.

J is TRBJ2-7 and V is TRBV4-1; 14 bases map to TRBD2. Trimming removed 5 bases from V and 4 bases from J; junction bases left unmatched: 7. CDR3 size: 16 residues. CDR1 MGHRA and CDR2 YSYEKL come from the germline V gene. CDR3 in DNA: TGCGCCAGCAGCGGGGTTGGGACTAGCGGGAGTTACGAGCAGTACTTC. The encoded protein is CASSGVGTSGSYEQYF.

In its sample, this clone was seen a few times. The chain links TRBV4-1 to TRBJ2-2; TRBD2 might be the D (6 bases). CDR3 length: 12 amino acids. V lost 3 bases and J 7 bases, leaving 6 bases between the germline ends. Germline values: CDR1 MGHRA, CDR2 YSYEKL. In nucleotides, the CDR3 is TGCGCCAGCAGCCAGGAGGGCGGGGAGCTGTTTTTT. It codes for CASSQEGGELFF.

The V and J genes are TRBV5-8 and TRBJ2-1; D might be TRBD2 (6 bases). The germline CDR1 and CDR2 sequences are SGHTS and YDEGEE. The germline V and J ends were trimmed by 4 bases and 3 bases, with 8 bases remaining between them. The CDR3 contains 13 residues. The CDR3 sequence is CASSPGGYNEQFF. CDR3 DNA: TGTGCCAGCAGCCCCGGGGGCTACAATGAGCAGTTCTTC.

The genes are TRBV25-1 and TRBJ1-1; perhaps TRBD1 as D (5 bases). The CDR3 extends over 13 amino acids. Germline CDR1 and CDR2: MGHDK and SYGVNS. V lost 8 bases and J lost 8, with 18 bases in between. CDR3 residues: CASGPGGGGEAFF. Written as DNA, the CDR3 is TGTGCCAGCGGGCCCGGGGGGGGAGGGGAAGCTTTCTTT.

This chain joins TRBV29-1 and TRBJ2-7, with D possibly matching TRBD2 (6 bases). This CDR3 spans 14 amino acids. CDR1 and CDR2 (germline): SQVTM, ANQGSEA. The germline V and J ends were trimmed by 4 bases and 0 bases, with 13 bases remaining between them. The CDR3 bases are TGCAGCGTTGCCGGGACTGCTAGCTCCTACGAGCAGTACTTC. This codes for CSVAGTASSYEQYF.

The chain combines TRBV27 with TRBJ1-2, with D unresolved. V was pared by 5 bases and J by 2 bases, with 12 bases between. The CDR3 consists of 14 residues. Germline V gene sequence: CDR1 MNHEY, CDR2 SMNVEV (reference sequence). The CDR3 DNA sequence: TGTGCCAGCAGTCCCGGGTCCACCAACTATGGCTACACCTTC. Its protein is CASSPGSTNYGYTF.

CDR3 amino acids: CASSQDPGDGGYTF. In DNA, the CDR3 is TGCGCCAGCAGCCAAGATCCGGGGGACGGTGGCTACACCTTC. The chain uses TRBV4-1 and TRBJ1-2, with a possible D match to TRBD1 (5 bases). V was shortened by 0 bases and J by 7 bases, with 12 bases between the two germline ends. The CDR3 is 14 residues long. CDR1 and CDR2 (germline): MGHRA, YSYEKL.

The genes are TRBV7-6 and TRBJ1-5; perhaps TRBD1 as D (6 bases). CDR1 and CDR2 (germline): SGHVS, FNYEAQ. There are 18 residues in the CDR3. The germline V and J ends were trimmed by 5 bases and 0 bases, with 20 bases remaining between them. The CDR3 reads CASSLSPSTGYSNQPQHF. Written as DNA, the CDR3 is TGTGCCAGCAGCCTCTCCCCCTCCACAGGGTATAGCAATCAGCCCCAGCATTTT. The entire variable domain, with the rest obtained from reference TRBV7-6 and TRBJ1-5, is as follows: GAGVSQSPRYKVTKRGQDVALRCDPISGHVSLYWYRQALGQGPEFLTYFNYEAQQDKSGLPNDRFSAERPEGSISTLTIQRTEQRDSAMYRCASSLSPSTGYSNQPQHFGDGTRLSIL.

The genes are TRBV5-1 and TRBJ1-1; D perhaps matches TRBD1 (6 bases). The CDR3 length is 15 residues. The germline V and J ends were trimmed by 3 bases and 0 bases, with 12 bases remaining between them. Looked up from germline, CDR1 is SGHRS and CDR2 is YFSETQ. This chain's CDR3 is CASSSDTGMNTEAFF. In DNA form, the CDR3 reads TGCGCCAGCAGCTCCGATACAGGGATGAACACTGAAGCTTTCTTT.

The rearrangement uses TRBV2 and TRBJ2-1; D is unclear. Trimming cost V 1 base and J 6 bases, with 19 bases left between them. Per germline, CDR1 SNHLY and CDR2 FYNNEI. The CDR3 extends over 17 amino acids. For the CDR3, the DNA is TGTGCCAGCAGTGAAGGGGTTGGAGATCTCATTGGCAATGAGCAGTTCTTC. Its protein is CASSEGVGDLIGNEQFF.

This chain connects TRBV11-2 to TRBJ2-1, with D unresolved. The CDR3 extends over 13 amino acids. Germline lookup yields CDR1 SGHAT and CDR2 FQNNGV. V was cut by 4 bases and J by 7 bases, with 11 bases left in between. The CDR3 region is CASSSLPSNEQFF. CDR3 DNA: TGTGCCAGCAGCTCCCTACCCTCGAATGAGCAGTTCTTC.

The V gene is TRBV7-6, the J gene TRBJ2-3, with a weak D call TRBD1 (5 bases). The CDR3 has 14 residues. Germline V lookup: CDR1 SGHVS, CDR2 FNYEAQ. V gave up 2 bases and J gave up 6 bases, with 12 bases separating them. The CDR3, as DNA: TGTGCCAGCAGCTTAACGTTGGGGCTCGATACGCAGTATTTT. Protein product: CASSLTLGLDTQYF.

The genes are TRBV9 and TRBJ2-1, with a tentative D call TRBD2 (5 bases). This CDR3 comprises 15 residues. Germline loops: CDR1 SGDLS, CDR2 YYNGEE. The ends were cut back, 3 bases at V and 0 bases at J, with 10 bases in the middle. CDR3 coding DNA: TGTGCCAGCAGCGCCGGGGTTAGCTCCTACAATGAGCAGTTCTTC. Encoded protein: CASSAGVSSYNEQFF.

The chain employs TRBV27 and TRBJ2-1, with a possible D match to TRBD1 (5 bases). Germline V gene lookup returns CDR1 MNHEY and CDR2 SMNVEV (reference sequence). This CDR3 is built from 13 residues. V was shortened by 5 bases and J by 7 bases, with 12 bases between the two germline ends. Written as DNA, the CDR3 is TGTGCCAGCAGTGAGTTAGGGGTTAATGAGCAGTTCTTC. Its translation: CASSELGVNEQFF.

The chain combines TRBV14 with TRBJ2-1, with TRBD2 matching 12 bases. V lost 4 bases to trimming and J lost 7 bases; unmatched junction nucleotides: 8. CDR1 and CDR2 from the germline V gene are SGHDN and FVKESK. The CDR3 is made up of 16 amino acids. The CDR3 loop reads CASSPFGLAGSNEQFF. In nucleotides, the CDR3 is TGTGCCAGCAGCCCTTTCGGACTAGCGGGGTCGAATGAGCAGTTCTTC.